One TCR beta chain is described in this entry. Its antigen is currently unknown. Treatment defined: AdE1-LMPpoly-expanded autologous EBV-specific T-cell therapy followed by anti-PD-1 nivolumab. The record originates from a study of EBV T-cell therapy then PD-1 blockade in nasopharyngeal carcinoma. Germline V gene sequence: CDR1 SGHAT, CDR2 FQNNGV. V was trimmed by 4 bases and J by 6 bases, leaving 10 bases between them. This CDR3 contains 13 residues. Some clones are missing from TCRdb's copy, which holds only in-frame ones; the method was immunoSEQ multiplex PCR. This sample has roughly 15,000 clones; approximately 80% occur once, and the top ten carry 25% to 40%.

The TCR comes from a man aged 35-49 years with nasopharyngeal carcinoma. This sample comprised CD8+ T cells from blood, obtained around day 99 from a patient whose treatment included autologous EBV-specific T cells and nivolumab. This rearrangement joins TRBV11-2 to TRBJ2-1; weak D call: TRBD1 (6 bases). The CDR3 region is CASSSGHFNEQFF. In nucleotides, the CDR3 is TGTGCCAGCAGCTCGGGACATTTCAATGAGCAGTTCTTC. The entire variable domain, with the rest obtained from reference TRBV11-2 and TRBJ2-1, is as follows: EAGVAQSPRYKIIEKRQSVAFWCNPISGHATLYWYQQILGQGPKLLIQFQNNGVVDDSQLPKDRFSAERLKGVDSTLKIQPAKLEDSAVYLCASSSGHFNEQFFGPGTRLTVL.